This T cell receptor (beta chain) came from a study of blood T cells in healthy people across ages. About the study: About one barcoded beta molecule per two T cells was the capture yield of template switching.

Study-wide points: No conclusive comparison of naive versus antigen-experienced cells was possible with unsorted PBMCs.

The use of a sample-barcoded 5' primer and a J-beta primer mix characterized a second PCR of 7 to 11 cycles. All cDNA molecules were each tagged by a template-switch adaptor with 12 random nucleotides. From the 5' RACE reads, TCRdb called clonotypes with MiXCR, one entry per CDR3 protein. The sample lists around 1.5 million distinct CDR3 sequences, roughly 40% occurring once. As regards this clonotype: As yet, its antigen is unknown.

V dropped 5 bases and J dropped 3; count of bases not matched to a gene: 3. Per germline, CDR1 SSHAT and CDR2 FNYEAQ (reference sequence). This CDR3 region has 13 residues. Healthy individuals of Caucasian origin from Russia, aged roughly 6 to 95, served as donors. The receptor was isolated from a woman aged 18-35 years in good health. The genes are TRBV7-7 and TRBJ2-7; 8 nucleotides match TRBD2. Sequenced sample: blood. The CDR3 reads CASSQLADYEQYF. The CDR3, as DNA: TGTGCCAGCAGCCAACTAGCGGACTACGAGCAGTACTTC.